A selection of T cell receptor beta chains follows, all from one sample in a study of blood T cell repertoires in COVID-19. The assay was immunoSEQ multiplex PCR, and TCRdb's table has in-frame clones only and misses some. The sample shows under 250,000 clones, under 90% of them seen only once. Sequencing was carried out using peripheral blood. The source of these receptors is a man between 60 and 70 years old who had recovered from COVID-19. The CDR3 runs from the conserved cysteine through the conserved F or W. The D gene is left open where the match is weak. Some rows have no size entry. The others give once, few or many, or a class for an expanded clone.

v_gene,j_gene,abundance,d_gene,CDR3aa,CDR3nt
TRBV7-9,TRBJ2-2,NA,TRBD1,CASSLEFGDRVRTGELFF,TGTGCCAGCAGCTTAGAGTTCGGGGACAGGGTCCGCACCGGGGAGCTGTTTTTT
TRBV9,TRBJ1-6,NA,TRBD1,CASSPRGLLNSPLHF,TGTGCCAGCAGCCCGAGGGGGCTTCTTAATTCACCCCTCCACTTT
TRBV28,TRBJ1-2,once,NA,CASTTGEAYGYTF,TGTGCCAGCACCACCGGTGAGGCCTATGGCTACACCTTC
TRBV7-9,TRBJ1-2,NA,TRBD1,CASSLEAGGGGYTF,TGTGCCAGCAGCTTAGAGGCAGGGGGAGGTGGCTACACCTTC
TRBV5-1,TRBJ1-5,NA,TRBD1,CASSFTGGDQPQHF,TGCGCCAGCAGCTTTACAGGGGGCGATCAGCCCCAGCATTTT
TRBV7-7,TRBJ2-3,NA,NA,CASSPRRASTDTQYF,TGTGCCAGCAGCCCCCGGAGGGCTTCCACAGATACGCAGTATTTT
TRBV10-3,TRBJ1-1,NA,NA,CAISESTRRDVNTEAFF,TGTGCCATCAGTGAGTCAACAAGACGGGATGTGAACACTGAAGCTTTCTTT
TRBV19,TRBJ2-1,NA,NA,CASSTPGSYNEQFF,TGTGCCAGTAGTACGCCGGGCTCCTACAATGAGCAGTTCTTC
TRBV4-2,TRBJ2-1,NA,NA,CASRGQGIEQFF,TGTGCCAGCAGGGGGCAAGGAATTGAGCAGTTCTTC
TRBV5-1,TRBJ2-3,NA,TRBD1,CASSPQGDGGDTQYF,TGCGCCAGCAGCCCACAGGGGGATGGCGGAGATACGCAGTATTTT
TRBV5-1,TRBJ2-3,NA,TRBD2,CASSQAGGPSDTQYF,TGCGCCAGCAGCCAAGCGGGGGGGCCTTCAGATACGCAGTATTTT
TRBV19,TRBJ1-5,NA,NA,CASSIYVVGHQIQPQHF,TGTGCCAGTAGTATATACGTTGTGGGACACCAAATTCAGCCCCAGCATTTT
TRBV5-4,TRBJ1-1,few,NA,CASSDRQRDTEAFF,TGTGCCAGCAGCGACAGGCAAAGGGACACTGAAGCTTTCTTT
TRBV19,TRBJ1-2,once,NA,CADSIGPQGWDYGYTF,TGTGCAGACAGTATTGGTCCCCAGGGTTGGGACTATGGCTACACCTTC
TRBV18,TRBJ2-5,NA,NA,CASSPHVRETQYF,TGTGCCAGCTCACCCCATGTCCGGGAGACCCAGTACTTC
TRBV11-2,TRBJ1-2,NA,NA,CASSLAPTGIYGYTF,TGTGCCAGCAGCTTAGCCCCAACAGGGATTTATGGCTACACCTTC
TRBV10-2,TRBJ1-1,NA,NA,CASKNPWEGRNTEAFF,TGCGCCAGCAAAAACCCCTGGGAGGGTCGGAACACTGAAGCTTTCTTT
TRBV30,TRBJ1-5,NA,TRBD1,CAWSEGARNQPQHF,TGTGCCTGGAGTGAGGGGGCAAGAAATCAGCCCCAGCATTTT
TRBV28,TRBJ1-1,NA,NA,CASRLTGLGRTEAFF,TGTGCCAGCAGGCTAACCGGGTTGGGGCGCACTGAAGCTTTCTTT
TRBV27,TRBJ2-7,NA,NA,CASSARAIWYF,TGTGCCAGCAGTGCCAGGGCGATATGGTACTTC
TRBV6-1,TRBJ1-1,few,NA,CASSEAGGPDAFF,TGTGCCAGCAGTGAAGCGGGGGGGCCGGACGCTTTCTTT
TRBV30,TRBJ1-5,NA,NA,CARSVGYSNQPQHF,TGTGCCCGCTCGGTGGGCTATAGCAATCAGCCCCAGCATTTT
TRBV1,TRBJ2-3,NA,NA,CTSSHLWGRTTTDTQYF,TGCACCAGCAGCCATCTATGGGGTCGGACTACTACAGATACGCAGTATTTT
TRBV6-5,TRBJ1-6,NA,NA,CASMTASSYNSPLHF,TGTGCCAGCATGACTGCGAGCTCCTATAATTCACCCCTCCACTTT
TRBV3-1/TRBV3-2,TRBJ1-6,NA,TRBD1,CASKDRGFGSPLHF,TGTGCCAGCAAGGACAGGGGTTTTGGATCACCCCTCCACTTT
TRBV5-1,TRBJ1-1,NA,TRBD1,CASSRGDSLEAFF,TGCGCCAGCAGCCGCGGGGACAGCCTTGAAGCTTTCTTT
TRBV5-1,TRBJ2-3,NA,NA,CASSLGGGASTDTQYF,TGCGCCAGCAGCTTGGGTGGGGGGGCTAGCACAGATACGCAGTATTTT
TRBV7-9,TRBJ2-3,NA,NA,CASSLVRGRVGTDTQYF,TGTGCCAGCAGCTTAGTCAGGGGAAGGGTGGGCACAGATACGCAGTATTTT
TRBV7-2,TRBJ2-6,NA,NA,CASSFVSGANVLTF,TGTGCCAGCAGCTTCGTTTCTGGGGCCAACGTCCTGACTTTC
TRBV18,TRBJ1-2,NA,NA,CASSPTDSNYGYTF,TGTGCCAGCTCACCGACAGATAGTAACTATGGCTACACCTTC